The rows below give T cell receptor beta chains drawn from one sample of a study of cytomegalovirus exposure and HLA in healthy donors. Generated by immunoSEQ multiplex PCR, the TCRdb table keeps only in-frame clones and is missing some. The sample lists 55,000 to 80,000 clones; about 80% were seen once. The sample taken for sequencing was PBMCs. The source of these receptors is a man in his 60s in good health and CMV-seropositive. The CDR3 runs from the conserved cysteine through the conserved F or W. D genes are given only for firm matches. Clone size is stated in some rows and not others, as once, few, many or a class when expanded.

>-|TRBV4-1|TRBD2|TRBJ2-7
CASSLSGASYEQYF
TGCGCCAGCAGCTTAAGCGGGGCCTCCTACGAGCAGTACTTC
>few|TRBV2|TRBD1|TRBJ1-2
CASSDNRGTGKPGGYTF
TGTGCCAGCAGTGATAATCGTGGGACAGGGAAACCGGGGGGCTACACCTTC
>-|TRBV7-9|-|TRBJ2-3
CASSLVFAARTDTQYF
TGTGCCAGCAGCTTAGTATTCGCCGCGCGCACAGATACGCAGTATTTT
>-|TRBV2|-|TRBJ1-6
CASSSRVSYNSPLHF
TGTGCCAGCAGTTCCAGGGTTTCCTATAATTCACCCCTCCACTTT
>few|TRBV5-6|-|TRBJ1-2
CASSLPQGGYTF
TGTGCCAGCAGCTTGCCCCAGGGAGGCTACACCTTC
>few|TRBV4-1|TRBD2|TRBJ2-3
CASSQDTPLAGTDTQYF
TGCGCCAGCAGCCAAGATACGCCCCTAGCGGGAACAGATACGCAGTATTTT
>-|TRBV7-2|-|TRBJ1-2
CASSSTPGTLTRGYTF
TGTGCCAGCAGTTCGACTCCTGGGACACTCACCCGAGGCTACACCTTC
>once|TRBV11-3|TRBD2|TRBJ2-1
CASSSGTSVYNEQFF
TGTGCCAGCAGCTCCGGGACTAGCGTCTACAATGAGCAGTTCTTC
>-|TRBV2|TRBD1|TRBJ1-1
CASSDPPGTAVPPEAFF
TGTGCCAGCAGTGATCCTCCCGGGACAGCGGTTCCCCCCGAAGCTTTCTTT
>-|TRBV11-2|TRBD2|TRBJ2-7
CASSRTQGLGGKYF
TGTGCCAGCAGCCGAACACAGGGACTAGGAGGGAAGTACTTC
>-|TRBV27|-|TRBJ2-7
CASTSLSYEQYF
TGTGCCAGCACCTCCTTGTCCTACGAGCAGTACTTC
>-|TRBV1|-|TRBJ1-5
CTSRGHYSAYQHF
TGCACCAGCAGGGGACACTATTCCGCTTATCAGCATTTT
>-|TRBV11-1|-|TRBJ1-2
CASSSPRGLGYTF
TGTGCCAGCAGCTCGCCGAGAGGGCTAGGCTACACCTTC
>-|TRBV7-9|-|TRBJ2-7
CASSLGQGLSYEQYF
TGTGCCAGCAGCTTAGGGCAGGGCCTTTCCTACGAGCAGTACTTC
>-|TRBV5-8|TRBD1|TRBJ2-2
CASSKDRDRWDGELFF
TGTGCCAGCAGCAAGGACAGGGATAGGTGGGACGGGGAGCTGTTTTTT
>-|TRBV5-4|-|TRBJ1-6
CASSEGPNSPLHF
TGTGCCAGCAGCGAGGGTCCCAATTCACCCCTCCACTTT
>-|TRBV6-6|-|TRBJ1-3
CASSYSFAGTGNTIYF
TGTGCCAGCAGTTACTCTTTTGCAGGGACTGGAAACACCATATATTTT
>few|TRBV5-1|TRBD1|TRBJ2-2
CASSLVQGAAGELFF
TGCGCCAGCAGCTTGGTGCAGGGGGCAGCCGGGGAGCTGTTTTTT
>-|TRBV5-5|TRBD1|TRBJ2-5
CASSLTTGGGRETQYF
TGTGCCAGCAGCTTAACCACAGGGGGCGGGAGAGAGACCCAGTACTTC
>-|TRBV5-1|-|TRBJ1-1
CASSLVSVKTEAFF
TGCGCCAGCAGCTTGGTCTCGGTGAAGACTGAAGCTTTCTTT
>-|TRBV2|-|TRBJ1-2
CASRQGGGYTF
TGTGCCAGCAGACAGGGTGGTGGCTACACCTTC
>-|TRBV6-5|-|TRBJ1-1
CASQGMRWNTEAFF
TGTGCCAGCCAGGGGATGAGGTGGAACACTGAAGCTTTCTTT
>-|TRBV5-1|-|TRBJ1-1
CASSLGLGNEAFF
TGCGCCAGCAGCTTGGGGCTTGGCAATGAAGCTTTCTTT
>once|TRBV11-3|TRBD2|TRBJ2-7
CASSIRKSGRASINNYEQYF
TGTGCCAGCAGCATCAGGAAGTCTGGGAGGGCCTCAATAAATAATTACGAGCAGTACTTC
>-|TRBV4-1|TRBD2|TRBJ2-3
CASSQIGLAQSTDTQYF
TGCGCCAGCAGCCAAATCGGACTAGCGCAGAGCACAGATACGCAGTATTTT
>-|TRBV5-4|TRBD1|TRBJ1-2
CASSPWTGEGYGYTF
TGTGCCAGCAGCCCATGGACAGGGGAGGGCTATGGCTACACCTTC
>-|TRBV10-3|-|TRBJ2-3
CAISDRDKHTDTQYF
TGTGCCATCAGTGACAGGGACAAACACACAGATACGCAGTATTTT
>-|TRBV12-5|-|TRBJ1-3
CASGLTLAGGINTIYF
TGTGCTAGTGGTTTGACCCTCGCGGGGGGGATAAACACCATATATTTT
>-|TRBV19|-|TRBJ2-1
CASSIPAGLKYNEQFF
TGTGCCAGTAGTATCCCCGCCGGGTTAAAGTACAATGAGCAGTTCTTC
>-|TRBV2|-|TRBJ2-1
CASSGLVEQFF
TGTGCCAGCAGTGGATTAGTGGAGCAGTTCTTC
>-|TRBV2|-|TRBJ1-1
CASSAIIREAYTEAFF
TGTGCCAGCAGTGCTATAATCAGGGAGGCGTATACTGAAGCTTTCTTT
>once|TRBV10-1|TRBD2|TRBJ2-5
CASSPGGSRGETQYF
TGCGCCAGCAGTCCTGGCGGGAGCCGAGGAGAGACCCAGTACTTC
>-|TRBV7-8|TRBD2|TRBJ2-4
CASSLLVPTSGGRGDIQYF
TGTGCCAGCAGCTTATTGGTCCCCACTAGCGGGGGGCGGGGGGACATTCAGTACTTC
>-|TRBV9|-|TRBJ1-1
CASSVRENLAFF
TGTGCCAGCAGCGTAAGGGAGAACCTGGCTTTCTTT
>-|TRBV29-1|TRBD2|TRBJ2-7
CSVGSGNSYEQYF
TGCAGCGTTGGCAGCGGGAACTCCTACGAGCAGTACTTC
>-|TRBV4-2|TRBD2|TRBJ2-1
CASSQDWASGSFDEQFF
TGTGCCAGCAGCCAAGATTGGGCTAGCGGGAGTTTCGATGAGCAGTTCTTC
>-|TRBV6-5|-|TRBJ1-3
CASSYQRGTGNTIYF
TGTGCCAGCAGTTACCAGCGGGGGACTGGAAACACCATATATTTT
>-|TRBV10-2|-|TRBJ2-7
CASSEKGGRKYEQYF
TGCGCCAGCAGTGAAAAGGGGGGGCGGAAATACGAGCAGTACTTC
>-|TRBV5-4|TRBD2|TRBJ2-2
CASSLGGGRAPTGELFF
TGTGCCAGCAGCTTGGGCGGCGGGAGGGCCCCTACCGGGGAGCTGTTTTTT
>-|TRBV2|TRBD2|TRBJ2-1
CASSEGIAGYNEQFF
TGTGCCAGCAGTGAAGGTATAGCGGGGTACAATGAGCAGTTCTTC
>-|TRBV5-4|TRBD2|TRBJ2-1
CASSSGTSGRASYNEQFF
TGTGCCAGCAGCTCCGGGACTAGCGGGAGGGCCTCCTACAATGAGCAGTTCTTC
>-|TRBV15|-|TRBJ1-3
CATSRDAGPANTIYF
TGTGCCACCAGCAGAGATGCAGGGCCGGCAAACACCATATATTTT
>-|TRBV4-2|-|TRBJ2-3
CASSQEAGPTDTQYF
TGTGCCAGCAGCCAAGAGGCAGGCCCCACAGATACGCAGTATTTT
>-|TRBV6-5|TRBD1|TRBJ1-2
CASSPDRGQGYTF
TGTGCCAGCAGTCCGGACAGGGGGCAAGGCTACACCTTC
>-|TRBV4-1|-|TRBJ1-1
CVSSLGETEAFF
TGCGTCAGCAGCCTGGGAGAAACTGAAGCTTTCTTT
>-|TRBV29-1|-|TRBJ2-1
CSVAPYNEQFF
TGCAGCGTTGCCCCTTACAATGAGCAGTTCTTC
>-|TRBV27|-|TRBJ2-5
CASSLGGQLRETQYF
TGTGCCAGCAGTTTAGGCGGACAACTTAGGGAGACCCAGTACTTC
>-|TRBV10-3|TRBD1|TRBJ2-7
CAISPGQGPYEQYF
TGTGCCATCAGCCCGGGACAGGGCCCCTACGAGCAGTACTTC